This note documents a single TCR beta chain sequence. This entry belongs to a study of blood T cell repertoires in COVID-19. At the level of the study: Sites in the United States, Italy and Spain provided acute and convalescent COVID-19 samples. T cells, B-cell-depleted T cells, or PBMCs supplied cDNA or gDNA.

Per the germline V gene, CDR1 is LNHDA and CDR2 is SQIVND (reference sequence). Trimming cost V 7 bases and J 0 bases; bases outside gene matches: 7. This CDR3 has 16 amino acids. TCRdb keeps only in-frame clones here, not all; method: immunoSEQ multiplex PCR. The sample shows around 380,000 clones, more than 70% of them seen only once. The clonotype originates from a man between 25 and 39 years old who had recovered from COVID-19. This chain links TRBV19 with TRBJ2-1; 9 nucleotides agree with TRBD2. Sequencing was performed on PBMCs or T cells enriched from blood (not recorded which). The CDR3 region has the DNA TGTGCCAGTACTATGGCGGGGGGGATCTCCTACAATGAGCAGTTCTTC. Translation gives CASTMAGGISYNEQFF.